Shown below are 21 T cell receptor beta chains from a single sample sequenced in a study of Ad26.COV2.S vaccination and SARS-CoV-2 variants. The treatment denotes: roughly 18 received Ad26.COV2.S at low or high dose, single or two shots; 5 received placebo; per-sample allocation not given. The samples were gathered on day 63 after the first injection of vaccine or placebo. Profiled with immunoSEQ multiplex PCR; TCRdb holds only in-frame clones, not every one. Here the sample spans 300,000 to 500,000 clones, 75% to 90% being singletons. The source material was peripheral blood, sampled in a trial of Ad26.COV2.S vaccine versus placebo. These receptors were collected from a person between 18 and 65 years old who received the Ad26.COV2.S COVID-19 vaccine or a placebo.

J is TRBJ2-4 and V is TRBV18; 10 bases fit TRBD1. Germline loops: CDR1 KGHSH, CDR2 LQKENI. V gave up 4 bases and J gave up 5 bases; unmatched junction bases: 2. The CDR3 runs 14 residues. This CDR3 is CASSQDRGENIQYF. The CDR3 coding sequence is TGTGCCAGCTCACAGGACAGGGGGGAAAACATTCAGTACTTC.

This chain uses TRBV6-5 with TRBJ1-1; TRBD1 might be the D (5 bases). The CDR3 extends over 14 amino acids. CDR1 and CDR2 from the germline V gene are MNHEY and SVGAGI. V dropped 5 bases and J dropped 4 bases, with 14 bases sitting between them. CDR3 in DNA: TGTGCCAGCAGTAGGGGCCTCATGGGCACTGAAGCTTTCTTT. It yields the protein CASSRGLMGTEAFF.

CDR3 amino acids: CASSWEGAAFF. Here the CDR3 DNA reads TGTGCCAGCAGTTGGGAGGGGGCAGCTTTCTTT. J is TRBJ1-1 and V is TRBV5-5; 7 nucleotides match TRBD1. Losses at the gene ends were 5 bases for V and 10 bases for J; bases not matched to a gene: 5. CDR3 size: 11 residues. Germline V CDR1 and CDR2: SGHKS, YYEKEE (reference sequence). The variable domain in full, completed from reference TRBV5-5 and TRBJ1-1, reads DAGVTQSPTHLIKTRGQQVTLRCSPISGHKSVSWYQQVLGQGPQFIFQYYEKEERGRGNFPDRFSARQFPNYSSELNVNALLLGDSALYLCASSWEGAAFFGQGTRLTVV.

Concerning this clone: This CDR3 is also generated by other DNA sequences in the sample. This chain links TRBV3-1 (or the pseudogene TRBV3-2) with TRBJ1-1; tentative D call: TRBD1 (5 bases). This CDR3 has 14 amino acids. Germline-derived CDR1 and CDR2 are LGHDT and YNNKEL (reference sequence). Trimming cost V 1 base and J 4 bases, with 10 bases left between them. The CDR3 nucleotides read TGTGCCAGCAGCCAAGGAAGGGGCGTCACTGAAGCTTTCTTT. Residues: CASSQGRGVTEAFF.

V gene TRBV5-1 combines with J gene TRBJ1-2; 8 bases match TRBD1. Trimming at V came to 4 bases and at J to 4 bases, leaving 9 bases not matched to a gene. CDR1 and CDR2 from the germline V gene are SGHRS and YFSETQ. The CDR3 is made up of 15 amino acids. The CDR3 loop is CASSLIRQGSYGYTF. The CDR3 DNA reads TGCGCCAGCAGCCTCATCCGACAGGGGAGCTATGGCTACACCTTC.

This clone was seen once. The J gene is TRBJ2-2, the V gene TRBV6-5; D is possibly TRBD2 (6 bases). Trimming took 4 bases from V and 5 from J, leaving 8 bases between them. There are 13 residues in the CDR3. Germline CDR1 reads MNHEY; CDR2 reads SVGAGI. The CDR3 here is CASSFAGTGELFF. The CDR3 region has the DNA TGTGCCAGCAGTTTCGCGGGGACCGGGGAGCTGTTTTTT.

The rearrangement uses TRBV7-2 and TRBJ2-1; TRBD1 matches at 7 bases. The CDR3 runs 14 residues. V gave up 6 bases and J gave up 8 bases; unmatched junction bases: 10. CDR1 is SGHTA, CDR2 FQGNSA, per germline. The CDR3 DNA sequence: TGTGCCAGCAGGAGCACAGGGGACGGCGATGAGCAGTTCTTC. This sequence encodes CASRSTGDGDEQFF.

The V gene is TRBV5-6, the J gene TRBJ2-7; tentative D call: TRBD1 (7 bases). Germline CDR1 is SGHDT and CDR2 is YYEEEE. The CDR3 is made up of 14 amino acids. V lost 4 bases to trimming and J lost 3 bases, with 14 bases between them. The DNA of the CDR3 is TGTGCCAGCAGCGGCGGGACAGAGGGCTACGAGCAGTACTTC. It specifies CASSGGTEGYEQYF.

V and J are TRBV5-1 and TRBJ1-2; 8 positions agree with TRBD1. This CDR3 region has 14 residues. Germline CDR1 is SGHRS and CDR2 is YFSETQ. Trimming removed 3 bases from V and 6 bases from J; junction bases left unmatched: 7. The CDR3 DNA sequence: TGCGCCAGCAGCTCGGGACAGGAGGTGAATGGCTACACCTTC. Protein product: CASSSGQEVNGYTF.

J is TRBJ2-5 and V is TRBV2, with D possibly called TRBD1 or TRBD2 (5 bases each). V was cut by 7 bases and J by 4 bases, with 19 bases left in between. CDR3 length: 15 amino acids. CDR1 SNHLY and CDR2 FYNNEI come from the germline V gene. CDR3 region: CASNFEGPPGETQYF. Here the CDR3 DNA reads TGTGCCAGCAACTTTGAGGGACCGCCGGGAGAGACCCAGTACTTC.

The V call is TRBV6-5, the J call TRBJ1-2; the D gene is possibly TRBD1 (5 bases). The CDR3 covers 11 residues. Deletions cut 6 bases from V and 5 bases from J, with 7 bases between. Germline V lookup: CDR1 MNHEY, CDR2 SVGAGI. The CDR3 DNA follows: TGTGCCAGCAGAGGGGAATATGGCTACACCTTC. Amino acid sequence: CASRGEYGYTF.

The chain uses TRBV4-3 and TRBJ1-2; D is undetermined. The CDR3 spans 14 residues. Trimming removed 1 base from V and 14 bases from J, with 20 bases in between. Germline CDR1 LGHNA, CDR2 YSLEER. The DNA for the CDR3 is TGCGCCAGCAGCCAAGGCCGATCAGAGGGTGGAGCGACCTTC. It specifies CASSQGRSEGGATF.

This sequence joins TRBV5-5 and TRBJ1-2, with 8 positions matching TRBD1. V was clipped by 4 bases and J by 5 bases; unmatched bases: 10. Germline assignment: CDR1 SGHKS and CDR2 YYEKEE (reference sequence). CDR3 size: 15 residues. The CDR3 loop reads CASSLRSQGAYGYTF. The CDR3 DNA is TGTGCCAGCAGCCTTCGATCGCAGGGGGCTTATGGCTACACCTTC.

The rearrangement joins TRBV3-1 (or the pseudogene TRBV3-2) to TRBJ2-7; either TRBD1 or TRBD2 may supply D (7 bases each). The CDR3 length is 15 residues. In germline, CDR1 is LGHDT, CDR2 YNNKEL (reference sequence). V lost 4 bases and J lost 7, with 20 bases in between. CDR3 region: CASSPAGTATWEQYF. The CDR3 nucleotides read TGTGCCAGCAGCCCAGCGGGGACAGCTACGTGGGAGCAGTACTTC.

This chain uses TRBV30 with TRBJ1-1, with a possible D match to TRBD1 (5 bases). This CDR3 contains 13 residues. V was cut by 4 bases and J by 1 base, with 10 bases left in between. Germline V lookup: CDR1 GTSNPN, CDR2 SVGIG (reference sequence). CDR3 residues: CAWNLGQNTEAFF. CDR3 sequence (DNA): TGTGCCTGGAACCTCGGACAGAACACTGAAGCTTTCTTT.

This clone has only one observation. The sample contains more than one DNA sequence encoding this CDR3. The genes are TRBV14 and TRBJ2-3, with D maybe TRBD1 (5 bases). Trimming removed 3 bases at V and 3 bases at J, with 10 bases between. Germline V lookup: CDR1 SGHDN, CDR2 FVKESK. The CDR3 totals 14 residues. The CDR3 reads CASSQRQKTDTQYF. CDR3 nucleotide sequence: TGTGCCAGCAGCCAGAGACAGAAGACAGATACGCAGTATTTT.

In this sample, this clone turned up a few times. The V gene is TRBV9, the J gene TRBJ2-2, with 9 bases lining up with TRBD1. This CDR3 is 16 amino acids long. Trimming cost V 2 bases and J 4 bases; bases outside gene matches: 6. From germline, CDR1 is SGDLS and CDR2 YYNGEE. CDR3 coding DNA: TGTGCCAGCAGCGTTTTCGGGACAGGGACCACCGGGGAGCTGTTTTTT. Its protein product is CASSVFGTGTTGELFF.

This sequence joins TRBV5-4 and TRBJ2-1, with TRBD2 identical over 11 bases. J was trimmed by 4 bases and V by 4 bases; bases with no gene match: 7. CDR1 and CDR2 (germline): SGHNT, YYREEE (reference sequence). The CDR3 consists of 16 residues. The DNA for the CDR3 is TGTGCCAGCAGCGGCGTAGCGGGGGGGTATTACAATGAGCAGTTCTTC. It specifies CASSGVAGGYYNEQFF.

The chain uses TRBV3-1 (or the pseudogene TRBV3-2) and TRBJ2-7; D possibly uses TRBD1 or TRBD2 (5 bases each). This CDR3 region has 15 residues. Germline V gene lookup returns CDR1 LGHDT and CDR2 YNNKEL (reference sequence). V lost 1 base and J 7 bases, leaving 17 bases between the germline ends. The CDR3 DNA follows: TGTGCCAGCAGCCAAGGGGGACGGCTCCCTGGGGAGCAGTACTTC. Amino acids: CASSQGGRLPGEQYF.

This chain connects TRBV5-4 to TRBJ2-1, with D perhaps TRBD1 or TRBD2 (5 bases each). This CDR3 is 15 amino acids long. The V end lost 4 bases, the J end lost 8 bases, and 19 bases lay between the germline ends. Looked up from germline, CDR1 is SGHNT and CDR2 is YYREEE (reference sequence). The CDR3 loop is CASSPPGEGLDEQFF. CDR3 coding DNA: TGTGCCAGCAGCCCCCCAGGCGAGGGGTTGGATGAGCAGTTCTTC.

The gene calls are TRBV5-4 and TRBJ2-3, with D possibly TRBD2 on 7 matching bases. The V gene's germline CDR1 is SGHNT and CDR2 YYREEE (reference sequence). Trimming pared 7 bases from V and 5 bases from J, leaving 20 bases between. The length of the CDR3 is 15 residues. CDR3 coding DNA: TGTGCCAGCCACGGAGGTGGGGGGGCTCGAGATACGCAGTATTTT. Amino acids: CASHGGGGARDTQYF.